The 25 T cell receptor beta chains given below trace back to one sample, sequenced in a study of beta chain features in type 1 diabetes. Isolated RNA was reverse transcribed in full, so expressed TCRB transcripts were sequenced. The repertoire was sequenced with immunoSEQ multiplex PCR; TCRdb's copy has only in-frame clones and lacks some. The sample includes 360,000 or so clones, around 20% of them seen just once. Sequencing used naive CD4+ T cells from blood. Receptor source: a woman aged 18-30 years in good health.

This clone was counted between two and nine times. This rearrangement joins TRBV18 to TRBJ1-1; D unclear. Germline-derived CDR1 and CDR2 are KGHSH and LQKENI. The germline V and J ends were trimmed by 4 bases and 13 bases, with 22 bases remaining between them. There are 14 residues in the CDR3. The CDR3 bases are TGTGCCAGCTCACAAACGGGAGGCACCTCTAACCATTTCTTT. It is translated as CASSQTGGTSNHFF.

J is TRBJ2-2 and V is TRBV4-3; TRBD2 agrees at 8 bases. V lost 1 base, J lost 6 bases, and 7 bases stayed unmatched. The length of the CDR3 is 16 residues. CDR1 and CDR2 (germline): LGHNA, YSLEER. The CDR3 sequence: CASSQGTSLMAGELFF. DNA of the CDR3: TGCGCCAGCAGCCAAGGGACTAGCCTAATGGCCGGGGAGCTGTTTTTT.

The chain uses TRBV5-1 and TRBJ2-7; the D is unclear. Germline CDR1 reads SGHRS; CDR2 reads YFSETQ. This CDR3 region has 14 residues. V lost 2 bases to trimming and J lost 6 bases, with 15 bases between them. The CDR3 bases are TGCGCCAGCAGCTTTGGGCCCAAAATGGGCGAGCAGTACTTC. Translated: CASSFGPKMGEQYF.

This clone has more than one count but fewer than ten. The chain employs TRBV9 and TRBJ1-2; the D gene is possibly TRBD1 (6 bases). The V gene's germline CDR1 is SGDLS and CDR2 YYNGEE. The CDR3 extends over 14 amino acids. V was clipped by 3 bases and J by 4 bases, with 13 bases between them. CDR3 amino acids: CASSDSRGGYGYTF. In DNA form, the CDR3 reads TGTGCCAGCAGCGACTCCAGGGGCGGCTATGGCTACACCTTC.

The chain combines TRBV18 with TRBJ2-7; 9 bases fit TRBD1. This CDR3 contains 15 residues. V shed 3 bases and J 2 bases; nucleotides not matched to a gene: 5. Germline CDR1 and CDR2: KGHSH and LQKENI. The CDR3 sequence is CASSPGQGSAYEQYF. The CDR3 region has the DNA TGTGCCAGCTCACCGGGACAGGGAAGCGCCTACGAGCAGTACTTC.

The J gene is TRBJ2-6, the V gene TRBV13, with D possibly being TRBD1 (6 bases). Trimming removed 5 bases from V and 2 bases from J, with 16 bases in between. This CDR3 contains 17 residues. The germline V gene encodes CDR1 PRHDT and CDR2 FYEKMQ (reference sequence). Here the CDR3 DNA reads TGTGCCAGCAGCCACCGACAGGCAAACACTGGGGCCAACGTCCTGACTTTC. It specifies CASSHRQANTGANVLTF.

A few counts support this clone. The CDR3 region is CASSQDHSTGELFF. The CDR3 DNA sequence: TGTGCCAGCAGCCAAGATCATTCAACCGGGGAGCTGTTTTTT. The gene calls are TRBV14 and TRBJ2-2; no clear D gene. Germline lookup yields CDR1 SGHDN and CDR2 FVKESK. This CDR3 comprises 14 residues. Trimming stripped 0 bases from V and 5 bases from J, with 7 bases between. The full variable domain, completed using reference TRBV14 and TRBJ2-2, is EAGVTQFPSHSVIEKGQTVTLRCDPISGHDNLYWYRRVMGKEIKFLLHFVKESKQDESGMPNNRFLAERTGGTYSTLKVQPAELEDSGVYFCASSQDHSTGELFFGEGSRLTVL.

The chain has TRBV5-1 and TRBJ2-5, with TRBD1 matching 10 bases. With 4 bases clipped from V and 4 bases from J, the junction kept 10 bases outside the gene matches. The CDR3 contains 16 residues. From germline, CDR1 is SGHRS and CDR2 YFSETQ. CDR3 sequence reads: CASSIGIGQGVETQYF. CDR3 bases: TGCGCCAGCAGCATCGGTATTGGACAGGGGGTAGAGACCCAGTACTTC.

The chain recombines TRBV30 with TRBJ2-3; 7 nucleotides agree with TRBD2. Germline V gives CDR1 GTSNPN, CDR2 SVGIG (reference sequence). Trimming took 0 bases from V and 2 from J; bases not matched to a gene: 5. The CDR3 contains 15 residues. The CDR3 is CAWSVPSGFTDTQYF. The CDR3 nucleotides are TGTGCCTGGAGTGTACCTAGCGGCTTCACAGATACGCAGTATTTT.

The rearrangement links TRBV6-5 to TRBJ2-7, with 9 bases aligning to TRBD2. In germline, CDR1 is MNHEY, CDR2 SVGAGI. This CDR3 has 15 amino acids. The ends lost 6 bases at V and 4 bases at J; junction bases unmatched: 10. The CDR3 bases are TGTGCCAGCAGAGTTCGGGCTAGCGGGGAATACGAGCAGTACTTC. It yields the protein CASRVRASGEYEQYF.

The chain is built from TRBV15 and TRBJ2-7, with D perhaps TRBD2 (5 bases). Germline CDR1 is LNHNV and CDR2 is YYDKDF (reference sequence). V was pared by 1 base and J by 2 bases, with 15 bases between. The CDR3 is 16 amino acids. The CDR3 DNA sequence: TGTGCCACCAGCAGAGGGGCGGCGGGCCAGGCCTACGAGCAGTACTTC. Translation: CATSRGAAGQAYEQYF.

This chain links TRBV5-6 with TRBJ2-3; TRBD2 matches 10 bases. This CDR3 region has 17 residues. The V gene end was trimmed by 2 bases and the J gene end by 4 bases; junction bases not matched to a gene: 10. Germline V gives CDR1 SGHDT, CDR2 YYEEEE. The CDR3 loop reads CASSFRLAGVGADTQYF. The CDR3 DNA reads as TGTGCCAGCAGCTTCAGACTAGCGGGCGTGGGAGCAGATACGCAGTATTTT.

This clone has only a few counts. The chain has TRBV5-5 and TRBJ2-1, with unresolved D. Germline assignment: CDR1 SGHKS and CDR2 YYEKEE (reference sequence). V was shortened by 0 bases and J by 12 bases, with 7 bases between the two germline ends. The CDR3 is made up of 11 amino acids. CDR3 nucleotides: TGTGCCAGCAGCTTGGTCCTCGTGCAGTTCTTC. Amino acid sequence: CASSLVLVQFF.

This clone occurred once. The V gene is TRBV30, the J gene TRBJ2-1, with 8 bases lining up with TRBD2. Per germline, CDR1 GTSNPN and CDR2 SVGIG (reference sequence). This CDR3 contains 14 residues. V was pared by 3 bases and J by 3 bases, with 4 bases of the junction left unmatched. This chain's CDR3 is CAWRGLADYNEQFF. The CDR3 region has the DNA TGTGCCTGGAGAGGACTAGCTGACTACAATGAGCAGTTCTTC.

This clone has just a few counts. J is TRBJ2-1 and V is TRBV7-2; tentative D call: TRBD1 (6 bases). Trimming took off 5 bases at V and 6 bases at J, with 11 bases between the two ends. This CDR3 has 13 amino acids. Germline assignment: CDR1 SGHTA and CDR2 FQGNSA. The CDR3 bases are TGTGCCAGCAGCAACAGGGATATCAATGAGCAGTTCTTC. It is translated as CASSNRDINEQFF. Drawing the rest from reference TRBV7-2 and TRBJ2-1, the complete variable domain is GAGVSQSPSNKVTEKGKDVELRCDPISGHTALYWYRQSLGQGLEFLIYFQGNSAPDKSGLPSDRFSAERTGGSVSTLTIQRTQQEDSAVYLCASSNRDINEQFFGPGTRLTVL.

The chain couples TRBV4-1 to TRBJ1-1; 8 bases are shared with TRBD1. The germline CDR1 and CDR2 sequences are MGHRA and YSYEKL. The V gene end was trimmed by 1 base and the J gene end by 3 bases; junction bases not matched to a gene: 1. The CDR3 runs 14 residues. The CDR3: CASSQGTGYTEAFF. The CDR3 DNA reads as TGCGCCAGCAGCCAAGGGACAGGGTACACTGAAGCTTTCTTT.

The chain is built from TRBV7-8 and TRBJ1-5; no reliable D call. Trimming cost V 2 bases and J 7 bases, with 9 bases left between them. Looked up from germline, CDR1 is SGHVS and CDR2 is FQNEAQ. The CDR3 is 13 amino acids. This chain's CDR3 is CASSLRAGQPQHF. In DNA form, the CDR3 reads TGTGCCAGCAGCTTAAGGGCGGGGCAGCCCCAGCATTTT.

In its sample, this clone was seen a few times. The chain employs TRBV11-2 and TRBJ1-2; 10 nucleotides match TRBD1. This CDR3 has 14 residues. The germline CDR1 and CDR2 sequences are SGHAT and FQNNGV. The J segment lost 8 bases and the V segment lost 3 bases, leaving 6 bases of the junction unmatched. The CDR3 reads CASSLGGTGVGYTF. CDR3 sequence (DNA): TGTGCCAGCAGCTTGGGGGGGACAGGGGTCGGCTACACCTTC. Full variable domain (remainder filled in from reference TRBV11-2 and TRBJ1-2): EAGVAQSPRYKIIEKRQSVAFWCNPISGHATLYWYQQILGQGPKLLIQFQNNGVVDDSQLPKDRFSAERLKGVDSTLKIQPAKLEDSAVYLCASSLGGTGVGYTFGSGTRLTVV.

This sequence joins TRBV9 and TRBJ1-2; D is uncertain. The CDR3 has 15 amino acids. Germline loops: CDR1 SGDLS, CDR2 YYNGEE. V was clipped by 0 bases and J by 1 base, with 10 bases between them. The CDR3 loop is CASSVALRSNYGYTF. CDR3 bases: TGTGCCAGCAGCGTAGCTCTAAGAAGTAACTATGGCTACACCTTC.

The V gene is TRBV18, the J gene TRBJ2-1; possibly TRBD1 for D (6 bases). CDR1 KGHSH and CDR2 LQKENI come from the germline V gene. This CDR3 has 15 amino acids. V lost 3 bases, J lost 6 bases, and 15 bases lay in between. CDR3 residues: CASSPPGTLGNEQFF. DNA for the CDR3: TGTGCCAGCTCACCGCCCGGGACACTCGGCAATGAGCAGTTCTTC.

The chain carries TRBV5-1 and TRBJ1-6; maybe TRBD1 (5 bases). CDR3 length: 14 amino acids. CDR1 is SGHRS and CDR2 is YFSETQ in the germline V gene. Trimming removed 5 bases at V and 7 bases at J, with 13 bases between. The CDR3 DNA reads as TGCGCCAGCAGGCCGGGACTCGTGAATTCACCCCTCCACTTT. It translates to CASRPGLVNSPLHF.

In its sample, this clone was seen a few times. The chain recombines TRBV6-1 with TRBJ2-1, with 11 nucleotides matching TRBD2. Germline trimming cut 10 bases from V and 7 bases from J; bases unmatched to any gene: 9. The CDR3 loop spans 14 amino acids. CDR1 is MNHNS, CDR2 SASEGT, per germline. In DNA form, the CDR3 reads TGTGCCACCCATAGCGGGGGGGTACCAAATGAGCAGTTCTTC. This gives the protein CATHSGGVPNEQFF.

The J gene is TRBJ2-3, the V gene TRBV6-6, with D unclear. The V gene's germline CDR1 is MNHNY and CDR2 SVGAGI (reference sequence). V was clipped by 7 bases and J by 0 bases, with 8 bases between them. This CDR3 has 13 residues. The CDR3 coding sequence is TGTGCCAGCAATAAGCTTAGCACAGATACGCAGTATTTT. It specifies CASNKLSTDTQYF.

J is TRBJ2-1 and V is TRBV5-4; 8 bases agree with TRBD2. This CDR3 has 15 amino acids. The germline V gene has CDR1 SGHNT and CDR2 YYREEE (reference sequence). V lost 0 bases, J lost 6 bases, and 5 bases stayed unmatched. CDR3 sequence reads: CASSLGLAGTNEQFF. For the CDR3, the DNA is TGTGCCAGCAGCTTGGGCCTAGCGGGTACCAATGAGCAGTTCTTC.

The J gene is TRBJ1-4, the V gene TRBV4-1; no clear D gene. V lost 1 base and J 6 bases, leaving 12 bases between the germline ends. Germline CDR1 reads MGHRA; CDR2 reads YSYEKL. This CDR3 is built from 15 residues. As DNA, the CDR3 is TGCGCCAGCAGCCAAGTGCGAGGGAGTCATGAAAAACTGTTTTTT. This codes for CASSQVRGSHEKLFF.